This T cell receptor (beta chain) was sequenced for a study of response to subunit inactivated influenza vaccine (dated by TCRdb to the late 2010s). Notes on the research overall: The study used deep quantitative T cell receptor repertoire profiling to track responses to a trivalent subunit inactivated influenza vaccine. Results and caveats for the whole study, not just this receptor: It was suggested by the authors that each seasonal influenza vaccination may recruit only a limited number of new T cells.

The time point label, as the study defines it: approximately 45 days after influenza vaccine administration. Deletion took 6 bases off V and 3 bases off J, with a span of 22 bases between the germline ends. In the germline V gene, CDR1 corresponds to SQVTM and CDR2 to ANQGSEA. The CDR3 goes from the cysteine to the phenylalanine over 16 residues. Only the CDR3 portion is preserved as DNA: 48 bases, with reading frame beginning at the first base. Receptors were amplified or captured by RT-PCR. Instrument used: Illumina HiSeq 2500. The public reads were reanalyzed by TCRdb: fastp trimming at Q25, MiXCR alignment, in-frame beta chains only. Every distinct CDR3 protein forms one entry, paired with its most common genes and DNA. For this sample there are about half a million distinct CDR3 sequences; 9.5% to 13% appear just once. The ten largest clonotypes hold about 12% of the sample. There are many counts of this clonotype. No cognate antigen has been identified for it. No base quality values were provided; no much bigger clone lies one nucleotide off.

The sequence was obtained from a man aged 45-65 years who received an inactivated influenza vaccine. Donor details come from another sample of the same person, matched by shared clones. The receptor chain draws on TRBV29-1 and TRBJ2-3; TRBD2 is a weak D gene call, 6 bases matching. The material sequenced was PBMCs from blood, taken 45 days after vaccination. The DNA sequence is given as TGCAGCGTGGGAGGAGGCTCGAACCTTGGGACAGATACGCAGTATTTT. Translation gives CSVGGGSNLGTDTQYF.